This TCR beta chain was recovered during a study of T cells in Graves' hyperthyroidism and ophthalmopathy. Overall study findings and caveats: Ophthalmopathy was identified by the model a median approximately six months ahead of onset.

V gave up 0 bases and J gave up 5 bases, with 8 bases separating them. The CDR3 sequence is 13 residues long. Germline V lookup: CDR1 SGHTA, CDR2 FQGTGA. Clinical symptoms, serum thyroxine and TRAb, thyroid ultrasound and orbital computed tomography together formed the diagnostic basis. PBMCs stemmed from less than 13 ml fresh peripheral blood. What was amplified from RNA transcripts were TCR beta CDR3 regions. Researchers ran a first-round RT-PCR on the TCR CDR3 using the HTBI primer set. TCRdb analysed the multiplex PCR reads with MiXCR anew, one entry per CDR3 protein. The sample lists around 500,000 distinct CDR3 sequences; roughly 22% were seen once. As concerns this clonotype: Its antigen is as yet unknown.

This TCR derives from a woman in her 70s with Graves' ophthalmopathy. J is TRBJ2-7 and V is TRBV7-3, with no clear D. Sequencing used blood. CDR3 residues: CASSLTVVHEQYF. CDR3 nucleotides: TGTGCCAGCAGCTTAACGGTGGTCCACGAGCAGTACTTC.